The entry below gives a single T cell receptor beta chain sequence along with its context. The antigen remains undetermined. The data were obtained in a study of T cells in localized non-small cell lung cancer. General study results and limits: The study found T cell clonality highest in uninvolved adjacent lung, above tumor. Those with higher blood T cell density had longer overall survival. Detection in adjacent lung was observed for a median roughly 55 of the top 100 tumor clones.

Only in-frame clones appear in the TCRdb table, and some are missing; sequencing was by immunoSEQ multiplex PCR. The sample yields under 100,000 clones, roughly 91% seen once. This CDR3 comprises 13 residues. CDR1 is MNHNS and CDR2 is SASEGT in the germline V gene. V was trimmed by 1 base and J by 5 bases, leaving 5 bases between them. The input for sequencing was peripheral blood, taken before any cancer treatment. The sequence derives from a woman aged 40-69 years with stage I squamous cell lung carcinoma. The chain is built from TRBV6-1 and TRBJ1-4; D unclear. CDR3 amino acids: CASSEVLNEKLFF. DNA of the CDR3: TGTGCCAGCAGTGAAGTTCTAAATGAAAAACTGTTTTTT.